Listed below are T cell receptor beta chains from one sample, sequenced in a study of blood T cell repertoires in COVID-19. TCRdb keeps only in-frame clones here, not all; method: immunoSEQ multiplex PCR. The sample holds around 40,000 clones, more than 75% seen once. The source material was peripheral blood. Source of these receptors: a human donor in a cohort sampled during active COVID-19. Both conserved end residues are part of each CDR3. D genes are given only for firm matches. Not every row has a clone size; where given, it reads once, few, many or a size class.

j_gene | abundance | d_gene | v_gene | CDR3aa | CDR3nt
TRBJ2-2 | NA | TRBD2 | TRBV5-1 | CASQIGGATGELFF | TGCGCCAGCCAGATCGGGGGGGCGACCGGGGAGCTGTTTTTT
TRBJ1-5 | few | NA | TRBV4-1 | CASSQDVQGDQPQHF | TGCGCCAGCAGCCAAGATGTACAGGGTGATCAGCCCCAGCATTTT
TRBJ2-7 | NA | NA | TRBV18 | CASSREGGYEQYF | TGTGCCAGCTCACGGGAGGGGGGCTACGAGCAGTACTTC
TRBJ2-3 | NA | TRBD1 | TRBV5-4 | CASSFSGTGGSWADTQYF | TGTGCCAGCAGCTTCTCCGGGACAGGGGGCTCTTGGGCAGATACGCAGTATTTT
TRBJ2-5 | NA | NA | TRBV3-1/TRBV3-2 | CASSQGGWETQYF | TGTGCCAGCAGCCAAGGAGGTTGGGAGACCCAGTACTTC
TRBJ2-7 | NA | TRBD2 | TRBV2 | CASSGLAGGGDEQYF | TGTGCCAGCAGCGGTCTAGCGGGGGGGGGAGACGAGCAGTACTTC
TRBJ2-1 | NA | NA | TRBV7-3 | CASSLVGDEQFF | TGTGCCAGCAGCTTAGTAGGGGATGAGCAGTTCTTC
TRBJ2-7 | NA | TRBD2 | TRBV5-4 | CASSWPGAGGTYEQYF | TGTGCCAGCAGCTGGCCCGGAGCGGGGGGTACCTACGAGCAGTACTTC
TRBJ1-2 | NA | NA | TRBV9 | CASSTRPGNYGYTF | TGTGCCAGCAGCACCCGGCCGGGTAACTATGGCTACACCTTC
TRBJ1-1 | few | TRBD1 | TRBV18 | CASSRRGLSTEAFF | TGTGCCAGCTCGAGAAGGGGGCTGAGCACTGAAGCTTTCTTT
TRBJ2-2 | NA | NA | TRBV9 | CASSVKGGRDTGELFF | TGTGCCAGCAGCGTCAAGGGAGGAAGGGACACCGGGGAGCTGTTTTTT
TRBJ1-1 | NA | NA | TRBV7-3 | CASSEQGNTEAFF | TGTGCCAGCAGCGAACAGGGGAACACTGAAGCTTTCTTT
TRBJ1-4 | NA | NA | TRBV2 | CASTEDGGTNEKLFF | TGTGCCAGCACCGAGGATGGGGGCACTAATGAAAAACTGTTTTTT
TRBJ2-3 | NA | TRBD2 | TRBV12-5 | CASGLIQRGLLMGSLTDTQYF | TGTGCTAGTGGTTTGATCCAGCGGGGGCTGCTTATGGGATCCTTGACAGATACGCAGTATTTT
TRBJ1-5 | NA | TRBD1 | TRBV18 | CASSPDRDNQPQHF | TGTGCCAGCTCACCCGACAGGGATAATCAGCCCCAGCATTTT
TRBJ2-2 | NA | NA | TRBV5-4 | CASRPGLDTGELFF | TGTGCCAGCAGACCAGGACTGGACACCGGGGAGCTGTTTTTT
TRBJ2-1 | NA | TRBD1 | TRBV5-1 | CASSPGQGTYNEQFF | TGCGCCAGCAGCCCGGGACAGGGGACCTACAATGAGCAGTTCTTC
TRBJ2-2 | NA | NA | TRBV10-1 | CASSESSGNGAGAVAGELFF | TGCGCCAGCAGTGAGTCGAGTGGTAACGGGGCGGGGGCGGTAGCCGGGGAGCTGTTTTTT
TRBJ2-7 | NA | NA | TRBV21-1 | CASSKFPPPPGEVHEQYF | TGTGCCAGCAGTAAATTCCCCCCCCCTCCGGGAGAAGTCCACGAGCAGTACTTC
TRBJ1-6 | NA | NA | TRBV5-1 | CASSLGRGSSPLHF | TGCGCCAGCAGCTTGGGCAGGGGCAGTTCACCCCTCCACTTT
TRBJ2-3 | NA | TRBD2 | TRBV19 | CASERRGGDTDTQYF | TGTGCCAGTGAGAGGCGGGGGGGAGACACAGATACGCAGTATTTT
TRBJ1-2 | few | TRBD1 | TRBV4-1 | CASSQDGTGNYGYTF | TGCGCCAGCAGCCAAGACGGGACAGGGAACTATGGCTACACCTTC
TRBJ2-3 | NA | NA | TRBV7-3 | CASSPLQGKQYF | TGTGCCAGCAGCCCCCTGCAGGGGAAGCAGTATTTT
TRBJ2-3 | NA | NA | TRBV10-3 | CAISESTGGGFTDTQYF | TGTGCCATCAGTGAGTCGACGGGGGGCGGATTCACAGATACGCAGTATTTT
TRBJ1-2 | NA | TRBD1 | TRBV6-5 | CASQKPGQGADGYTF | TGTGCCAGCCAAAAACCGGGACAGGGGGCGGACGGCTACACCTTC
TRBJ1-2 | NA | NA | TRBV6-1 | CASSESGAGALYGYTF | TGTGCCAGCAGTGAATCTGGGGCAGGGGCTCTCTATGGCTACACCTTC
TRBJ2-1 | NA | TRBD2 | TRBV5-1 | CASSLTSGRDEQFF | TGCGCCAGCAGCTTGACTAGCGGGAGGGATGAGCAGTTCTTC
TRBJ2-1 | NA | TRBD2 | TRBV7-2 | CASTPSGLYNEQFF | TGTGCCAGCACCCCTAGCGGCCTCTACAATGAGCAGTTCTTC
TRBJ1-3 | few | NA | TRBV12-5 | CASGLGSSRGNTIYF | TGTGCTAGTGGTTTGGGATCTAGTCGTGGAAACACCATATATTTT
TRBJ1-2 | once | NA | TRBV2 | CASREGLSDLYGYTF | TGTGCCAGCAGAGAGGGACTCTCCGACCTCTATGGCTACACCTTC
TRBJ2-2 | NA | NA | TRBV14 | CAKALGRGSGQENTGELFF | TGTGCTAAAGCATTGGGCCGGGGGTCCGGACAGGAGAACACCGGGGAGCTGTTTTTT
TRBJ1-2 | NA | NA | TRBV4-1 | CASNQASGRANYGYTF | TGCGCCAGCAACCAAGCTTCAGGGCGAGCTAACTATGGCTACACCTTC
TRBJ1-1 | NA | TRBD1 | TRBV7-8 | CASSLVRQGGNTEAFF | TGTGCCAGCAGCTTAGTGAGGCAGGGGGGAAACACTGAAGCTTTCTTT
TRBJ2-1 | NA | TRBD2 | TRBV14 | CASSLGLAGRYNEQFF | TGTGCCAGCAGCCTCGGACTAGCGGGCCGGTACAATGAGCAGTTCTTC
TRBJ1-2 | NA | NA | TRBV14 | CASSETGPPNYGYTF | TGTGCCAGCTCAGAAACAGGGCCGCCTAACTATGGCTACACCTTC
TRBJ1-3 | NA | TRBD1 | TRBV30 | CAWTGTGENPGNTIYF | TGTGCCTGGACCGGGACAGGTGAGAACCCTGGAAACACCATATATTTT
TRBJ2-5 | once | NA | TRBV5-6 | CASSHPSETQYF | TGTGCCAGCAGCCACCCTAGTGAGACCCAGTACTTC
TRBJ2-7 | NA | TRBD1 | TRBV9 | CASSVGQGGTYEQYF | TGTGCCAGCAGCGTAGGACAGGGGGGGACCTACGAGCAGTACTTC
TRBJ1-2 | NA | TRBD1 | TRBV20-1 | CSASGTGYGYTF | TGCAGTGCTAGTGGGACAGGGTATGGCTACACCTTC
TRBJ1-1 | NA | TRBD1 | TRBV3-1/TRBV3-2 | CASSHRDRGRLNTEAFF | TGTGCCAGCAGCCACCGGGACAGGGGGCGATTGAACACTGAAGCTTTCTTT
TRBJ2-5 | once | TRBD1 | TRBV2 | CASTLGQAYQETQYF | TGTGCCAGCACTTTGGGACAGGCGTACCAAGAGACCCAGTACTTC
TRBJ2-7 | NA | TRBD1 | TRBV5-1 | CASSDGTGGVYEQYF | TGCGCCAGCAGCGACGGGACAGGGGGTGTCTACGAGCAGTACTTC
TRBJ2-3 | few | TRBD2 | TRBV29-1 | CSVGSTSGGDTQYF | TGCAGCGTTGGAAGCACTAGCGGGGGGGATACGCAGTATTTT
TRBJ2-7 | NA | TRBD1 | TRBV27 | CASRRGQGTYEQYF | TGTGCCAGCAGGAGGGGACAGGGGACCTACGAGCAGTACTTC
TRBJ2-7 | NA | NA | TRBV10-1 | CASSEGSRDGGEQYF | TGCGCCAGCAGTGAAGGGTCGCGGGACGGGGGCGAGCAGTACTTC
TRBJ2-3 | NA | TRBD1 | TRBV2 | CASRGDRTGDYTDTQYF | TGTGCCAGCAGGGGGGATCGGACAGGCGATTACACAGATACGCAGTATTTT